Each of the 5 T cell receptor beta chains below was sequenced from the same sample in a study of T cells in localized non-small cell lung cancer. Profiling relied on immunoSEQ multiplex PCR, and the TCRdb table lists in-frame clones only, not all of them. The sample records over 50,000 clones, 85% to 90% being singletons. The starting material was peripheral blood, obtained before any cancer treatment. The receptors derive from a woman aged 40 to 75 with stage I lung adenocarcinoma.

The CDR3 bases are TGTGCCAGCAGCATGGACAGGGCGGACGAGCAGTACTTC. Amino acid sequence: CASSMDRADEQYF. This chain connects TRBV5-4 to TRBJ2-7; 8 bases agree with TRBD1. V was clipped by 4 bases and J by 5 bases; unmatched bases: 5. This CDR3 is built from 13 residues. Germline CDR1 reads SGHNT; CDR2 reads YYREEE (reference sequence).

The V call is TRBV29-1, the J call TRBJ1-1; TRBD1 matches 8 bases. V shed 6 bases, J shed 1 base, and the junction held 13 bases outside the gene matches. The CDR3 covers 16 residues. Per germline, CDR1 SQVTM and CDR2 ANQGSEA. The CDR3 DNA is TGCAGCGTACCCCCAACAGGGGGATCCACGAACACTGAAGCTTTCTTT. Its protein product is CSVPPTGGSTNTEAFF.

The V and J genes are TRBV19 and TRBJ2-5, with D perhaps matching TRBD2 (6 bases). The CDR3 totals 14 residues. Germline loops: CDR1 LNHDA, CDR2 SQIVND (reference sequence). Trimming took off 4 bases at V and 2 bases at J, with 11 bases between the two ends. CDR3 amino acids: CASSTGLTQETQYF. The CDR3 DNA reads TGTGCCAGTAGTACGGGACTGACACAAGAGACCCAGTACTTC.

V gene TRBV7-9 combines with J gene TRBJ1-1; D gene unclear. Trimming removed 11 bases at V and 6 bases at J, with 19 bases between. This CDR3 comprises 13 residues. CDR1 is SEHNR, CDR2 FQNEAQ, per germline (reference sequence). The CDR3 nucleotides read TGTGCCCCACTCCGGACCGCTTCTTCTGAAGCTTTCTTT. It specifies CAPLRTASSEAFF.

This chain uses TRBV25-1 with TRBJ1-6; 8 bases match TRBD1. From germline, CDR1 is MGHDK and CDR2 SYGVNS. The CDR3 has 13 residues. Trimming cost V 6 bases and J 6 bases; bases outside gene matches: 1. The CDR3 loop reads CASRGQANSPLHF. In DNA form, the CDR3 reads TGTGCCAGCAGGGGACAGGCTAATTCACCCCTCCACTTT.